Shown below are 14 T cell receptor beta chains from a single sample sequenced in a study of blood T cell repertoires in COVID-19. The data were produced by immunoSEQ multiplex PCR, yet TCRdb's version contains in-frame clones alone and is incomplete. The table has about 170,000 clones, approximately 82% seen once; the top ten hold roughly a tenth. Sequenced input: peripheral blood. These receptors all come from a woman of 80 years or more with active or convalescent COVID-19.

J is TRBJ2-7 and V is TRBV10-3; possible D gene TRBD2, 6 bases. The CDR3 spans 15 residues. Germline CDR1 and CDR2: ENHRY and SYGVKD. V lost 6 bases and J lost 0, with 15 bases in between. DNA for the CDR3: TGTGCCATCAGCTCTGCCGACGGGAGCTCCTACGAGCAGTACTTC. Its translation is CAISSADGSSYEQYF.

CDR3 sequence reads: CASSLDVAYEQYF. CDR3 sequence (DNA): TGCGCCAGCAGCTTGGATGTAGCCTACGAGCAGTACTTC. The chain has TRBV5-1 and TRBJ2-7; D is uncertain. The CDR3 loop spans 13 amino acids. V was shortened by 0 bases and J by 2 bases, with 6 bases between the two germline ends. CDR1 SGHRS and CDR2 YFSETQ come from the germline V gene.

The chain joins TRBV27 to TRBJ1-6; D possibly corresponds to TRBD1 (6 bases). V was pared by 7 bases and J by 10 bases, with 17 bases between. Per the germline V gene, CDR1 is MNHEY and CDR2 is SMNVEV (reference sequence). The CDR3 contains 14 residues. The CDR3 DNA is TGTGCCAGCACTAAACAGGGATCTATGTCACCCCTCCACTTT. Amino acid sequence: CASTKQGSMSPLHF.

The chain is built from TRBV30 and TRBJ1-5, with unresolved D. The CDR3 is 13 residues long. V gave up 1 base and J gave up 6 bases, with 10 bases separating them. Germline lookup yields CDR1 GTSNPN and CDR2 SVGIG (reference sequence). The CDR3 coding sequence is TGTGCCTGGAGTGGAACTAGTGGTCAGCCCCAGCATTTT. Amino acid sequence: CAWSGTSGQPQHF.

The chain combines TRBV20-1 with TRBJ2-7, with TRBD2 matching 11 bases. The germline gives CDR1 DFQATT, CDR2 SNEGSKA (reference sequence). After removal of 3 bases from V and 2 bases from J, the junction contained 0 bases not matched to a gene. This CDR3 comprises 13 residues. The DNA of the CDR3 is TGCAGTGCTAGTAGCGGGAGGGCCTACGAGCAGTACTTC. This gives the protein CSASSGRAYEQYF.

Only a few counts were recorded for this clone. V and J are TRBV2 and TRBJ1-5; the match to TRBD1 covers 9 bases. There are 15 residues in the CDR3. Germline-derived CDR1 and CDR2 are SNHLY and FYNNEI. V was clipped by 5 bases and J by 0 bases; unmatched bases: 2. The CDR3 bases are TGTGCCAGCAGTCGGGACAGGGTTAGCAATCAGCCCCAGCATTTT. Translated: CASSRDRVSNQPQHF.

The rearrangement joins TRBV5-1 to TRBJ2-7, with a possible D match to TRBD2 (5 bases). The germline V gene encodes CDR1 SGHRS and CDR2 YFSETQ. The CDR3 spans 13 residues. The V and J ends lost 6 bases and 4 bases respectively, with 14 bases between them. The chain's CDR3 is CASTVGVGYEQYF. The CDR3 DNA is TGCGCCAGCACGGTGGGAGTAGGGTACGAGCAGTACTTC.

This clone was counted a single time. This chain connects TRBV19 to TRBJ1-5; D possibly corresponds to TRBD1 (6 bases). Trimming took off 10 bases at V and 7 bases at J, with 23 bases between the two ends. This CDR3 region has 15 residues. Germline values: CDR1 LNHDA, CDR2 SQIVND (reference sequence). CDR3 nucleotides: TGTGCCACCACAATTACAACAGGGACCGAGCAGCCCCAGCATTTT. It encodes CATTITTGTEQPQHF.

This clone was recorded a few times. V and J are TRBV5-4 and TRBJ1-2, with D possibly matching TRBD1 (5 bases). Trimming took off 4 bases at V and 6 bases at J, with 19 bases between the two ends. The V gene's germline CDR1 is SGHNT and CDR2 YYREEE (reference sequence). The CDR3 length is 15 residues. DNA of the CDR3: TGTGCCAGCAGCGGCGGGACTTCACCTTGGGATGGCTACACCTTC. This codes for CASSGGTSPWDGYTF.

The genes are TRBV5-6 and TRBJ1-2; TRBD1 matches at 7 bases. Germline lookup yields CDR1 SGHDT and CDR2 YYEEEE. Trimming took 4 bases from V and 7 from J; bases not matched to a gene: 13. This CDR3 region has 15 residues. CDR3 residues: CASSLLMTGSFGYTF. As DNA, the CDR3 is TGTGCCAGCAGCCTATTGATGACAGGGTCGTTTGGCTACACCTTC.

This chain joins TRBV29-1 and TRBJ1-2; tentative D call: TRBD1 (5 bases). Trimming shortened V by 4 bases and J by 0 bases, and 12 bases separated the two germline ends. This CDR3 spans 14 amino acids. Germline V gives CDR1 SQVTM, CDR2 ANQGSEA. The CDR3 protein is CSVGEVRANYGYTF. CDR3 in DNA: TGCAGCGTTGGGGAGGTCAGGGCTAACTATGGCTACACCTTC. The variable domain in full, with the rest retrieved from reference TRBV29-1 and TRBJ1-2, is SAVISQKPSRDICQRGTSLTIQCQVDSQVTMMFWYRQQPGQSLTLIATANQGSEATYESGFVIDKFPISRPNLTFSTLTVSNMSPEDSSIYLCSVGEVRANYGYTFGSGTRLTVV.

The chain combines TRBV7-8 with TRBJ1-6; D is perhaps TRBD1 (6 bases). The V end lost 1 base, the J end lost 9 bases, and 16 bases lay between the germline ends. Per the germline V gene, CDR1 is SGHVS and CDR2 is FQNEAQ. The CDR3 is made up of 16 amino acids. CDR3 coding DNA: TGTGCCAGCAGCTTAGAATCCGGACAGAGCCTTTCACCCCTCCACTTT. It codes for CASSLESGQSLSPLHF.

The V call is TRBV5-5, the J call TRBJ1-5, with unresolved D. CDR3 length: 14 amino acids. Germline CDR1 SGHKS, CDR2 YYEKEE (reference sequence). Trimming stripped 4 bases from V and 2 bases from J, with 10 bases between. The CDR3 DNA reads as TGTGCCAGCAGCCCCGTCTTCGGCAATCAGCCCCAGCATTTT. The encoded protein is CASSPVFGNQPQHF.

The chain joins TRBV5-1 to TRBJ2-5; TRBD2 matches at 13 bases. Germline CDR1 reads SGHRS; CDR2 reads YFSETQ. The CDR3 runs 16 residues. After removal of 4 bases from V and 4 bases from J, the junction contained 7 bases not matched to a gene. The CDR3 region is CASSPQTSGRRETQYF. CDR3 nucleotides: TGCGCCAGCAGCCCCCAGACTAGCGGGAGGCGAGAGACCCAGTACTTC.